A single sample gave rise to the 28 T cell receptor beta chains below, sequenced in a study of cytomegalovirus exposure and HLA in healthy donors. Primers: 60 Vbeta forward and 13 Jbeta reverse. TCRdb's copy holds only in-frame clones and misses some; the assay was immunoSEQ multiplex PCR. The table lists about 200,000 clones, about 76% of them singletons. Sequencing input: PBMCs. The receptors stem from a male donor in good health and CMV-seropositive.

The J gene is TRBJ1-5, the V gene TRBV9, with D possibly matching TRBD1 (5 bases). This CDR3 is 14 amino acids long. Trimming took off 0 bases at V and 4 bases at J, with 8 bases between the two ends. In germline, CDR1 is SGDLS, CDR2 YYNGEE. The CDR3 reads CASSVGNRNQPQHF. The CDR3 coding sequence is TGTGCCAGCAGCGTAGGGAACAGGAATCAGCCCCAGCATTTT.

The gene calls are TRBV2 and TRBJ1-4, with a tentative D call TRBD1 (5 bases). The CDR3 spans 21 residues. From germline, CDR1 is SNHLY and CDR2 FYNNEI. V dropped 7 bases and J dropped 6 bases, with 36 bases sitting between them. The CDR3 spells CASKTSRQTELNAINHEKLFF. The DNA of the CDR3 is TGTGCCAGCAAGACTTCGAGACAGACGGAACTTAATGCAATTAATCATGAAAAACTGTTTTTT. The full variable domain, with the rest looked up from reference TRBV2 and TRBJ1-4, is EPEVTQTPSHQVTQMGQEVILRCVPISNHLYFYWYRQILGQKVEFLVSFYNNEISEKSEIFDDQFSVERPDGSNFTLKIRSTKLEDSAMYFCASKTSRQTELNAINHEKLFFGSGTQLSVL.

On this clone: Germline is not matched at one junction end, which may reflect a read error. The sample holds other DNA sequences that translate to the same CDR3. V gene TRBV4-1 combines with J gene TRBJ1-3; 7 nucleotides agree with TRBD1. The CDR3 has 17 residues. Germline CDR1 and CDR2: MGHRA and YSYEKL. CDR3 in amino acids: CASSRATGVNAGNTIYF. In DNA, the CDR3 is TGCGCCAGCAGCCGAGCTACAGGGGTCAACGCTGGGAACACCATATATTTT.

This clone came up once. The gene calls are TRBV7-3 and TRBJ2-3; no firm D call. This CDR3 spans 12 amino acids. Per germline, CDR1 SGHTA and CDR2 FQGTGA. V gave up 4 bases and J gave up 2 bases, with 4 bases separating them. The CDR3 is CASSSNTDTQYF. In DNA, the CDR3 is TGTGCCAGCAGCTCTAACACAGATACGCAGTATTTT.

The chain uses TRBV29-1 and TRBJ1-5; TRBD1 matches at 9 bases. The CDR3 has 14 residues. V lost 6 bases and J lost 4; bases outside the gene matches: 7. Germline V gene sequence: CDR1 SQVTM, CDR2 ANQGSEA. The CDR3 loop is CSVGGTGWNQPQHF. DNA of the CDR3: TGCAGCGTCGGTGGGACAGGGTGGAATCAGCCCCAGCATTTT.

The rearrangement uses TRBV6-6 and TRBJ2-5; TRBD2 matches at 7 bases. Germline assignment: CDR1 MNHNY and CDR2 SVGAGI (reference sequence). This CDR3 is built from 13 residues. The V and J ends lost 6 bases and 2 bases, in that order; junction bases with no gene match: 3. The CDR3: CASSLGLQETQYF. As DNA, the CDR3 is TGTGCCAGCAGCCTGGGACTACAAGAGACCCAGTACTTC.

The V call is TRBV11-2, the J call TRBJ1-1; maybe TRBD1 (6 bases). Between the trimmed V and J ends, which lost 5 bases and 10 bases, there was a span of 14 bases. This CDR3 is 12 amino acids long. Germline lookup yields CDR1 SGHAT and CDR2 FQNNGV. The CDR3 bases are TGTGCCAGCAGCCCGAGCCAGGGGAGAGCTTTCTTT. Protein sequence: CASSPSQGRAFF. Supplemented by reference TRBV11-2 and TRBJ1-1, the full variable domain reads EAGVAQSPRYKIIEKRQSVAFWCNPISGHATLYWYQQILGQGPKLLIQFQNNGVVDDSQLPKDRFSAERLKGVDSTLKIQPAKLEDSAVYLCASSPSQGRAFFGQGTRLTVV.

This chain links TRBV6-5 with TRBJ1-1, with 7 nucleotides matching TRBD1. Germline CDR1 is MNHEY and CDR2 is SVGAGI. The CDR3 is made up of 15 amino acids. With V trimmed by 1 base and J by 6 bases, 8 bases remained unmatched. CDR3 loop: CASSYYTRTGSEAFF. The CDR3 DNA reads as TGTGCCAGCAGTTACTATACGAGGACAGGCTCTGAAGCTTTCTTT.

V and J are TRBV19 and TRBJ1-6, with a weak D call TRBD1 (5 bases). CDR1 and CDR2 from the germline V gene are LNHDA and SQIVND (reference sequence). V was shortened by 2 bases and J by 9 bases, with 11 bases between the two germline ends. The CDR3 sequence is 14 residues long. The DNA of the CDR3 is TGTGCCAGTAGTATATCCCAGGGAAGTTCACCCCTCCACTTT. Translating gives CASSISQGSSPLHF.

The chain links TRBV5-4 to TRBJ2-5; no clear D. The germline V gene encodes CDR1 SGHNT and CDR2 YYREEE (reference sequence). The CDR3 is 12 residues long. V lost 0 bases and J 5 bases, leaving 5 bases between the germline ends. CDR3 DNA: TGTGCCAGCAGCTTGGGGCGGGAGACCCAGTACTTC. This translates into CASSLGRETQYF.

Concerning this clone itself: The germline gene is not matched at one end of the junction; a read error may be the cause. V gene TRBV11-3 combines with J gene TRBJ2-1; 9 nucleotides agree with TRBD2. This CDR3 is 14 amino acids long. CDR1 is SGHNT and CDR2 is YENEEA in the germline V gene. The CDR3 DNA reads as TGTGCCAGCAGCTCCTTTGGAGCGGGGGGTTCACTTGTCTTC. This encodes CASSSFGAGGSLVF.

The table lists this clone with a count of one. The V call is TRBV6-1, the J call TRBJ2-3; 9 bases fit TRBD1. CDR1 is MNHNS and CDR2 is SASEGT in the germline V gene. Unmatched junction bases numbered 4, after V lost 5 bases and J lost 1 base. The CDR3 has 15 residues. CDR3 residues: CASSWDRVGTDTQYF. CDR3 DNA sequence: TGTGCCAGCAGTTGGGACAGGGTAGGCACAGATACGCAGTATTTT.

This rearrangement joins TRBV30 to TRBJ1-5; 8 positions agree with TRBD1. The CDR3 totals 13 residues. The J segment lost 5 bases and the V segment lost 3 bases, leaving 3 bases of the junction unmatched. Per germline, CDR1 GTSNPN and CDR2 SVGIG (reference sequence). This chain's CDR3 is CAWRDRVDQPQHF. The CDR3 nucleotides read TGTGCCTGGAGGGACAGGGTCGATCAGCCCCAGCATTTT.

The CDR3 loop is CASSPWDSGRYEQYF. Written as DNA, the CDR3 is TGTGCCAGCTCACCATGGGATAGCGGGAGATACGAGCAGTACTTC. The chain couples TRBV18 to TRBJ2-7; TRBD2 aligns across 9 bases. The germline CDR1 and CDR2 sequences are KGHSH and LQKENI. The CDR3 contains 15 residues. The J segment lost 4 bases and the V segment lost 2 bases, leaving 6 bases of the junction unmatched.

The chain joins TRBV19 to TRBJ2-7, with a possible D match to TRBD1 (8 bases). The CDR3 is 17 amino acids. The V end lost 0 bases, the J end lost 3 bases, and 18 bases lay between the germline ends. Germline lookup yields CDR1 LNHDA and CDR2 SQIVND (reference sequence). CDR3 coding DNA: TGTGCCAGTAGTATAGACCGCGACAGGGGAGGGGTCTACGAGCAGTACTTC. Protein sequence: CASSIDRDRGGVYEQYF.

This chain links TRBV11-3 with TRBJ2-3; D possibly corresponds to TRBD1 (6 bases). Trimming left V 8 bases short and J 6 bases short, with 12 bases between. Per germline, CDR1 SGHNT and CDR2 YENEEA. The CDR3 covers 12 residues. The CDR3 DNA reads TGTGCCAGCGCAGGGGTCTCGGATACGCAGTATTTT. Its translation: CASAGVSDTQYF. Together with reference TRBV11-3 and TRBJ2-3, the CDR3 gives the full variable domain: EAGVVQSPRYKIIEKKQPVAFWCNPISGHNTLYWYLQNLGQGPELLIRYENEEAVDDSQLPKDRFSAERLKGVDSTLKIQPAELGDSAVYLCASAGVSDTQYFGPGTRLTVL.

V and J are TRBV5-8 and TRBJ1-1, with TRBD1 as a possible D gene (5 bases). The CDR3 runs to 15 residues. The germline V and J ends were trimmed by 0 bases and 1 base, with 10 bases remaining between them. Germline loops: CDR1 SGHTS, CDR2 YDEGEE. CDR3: CASSLVGDSNTEAFF. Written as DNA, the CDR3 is TGTGCCAGCAGCTTGGTAGGGGACTCGAACACTGAAGCTTTCTTT.

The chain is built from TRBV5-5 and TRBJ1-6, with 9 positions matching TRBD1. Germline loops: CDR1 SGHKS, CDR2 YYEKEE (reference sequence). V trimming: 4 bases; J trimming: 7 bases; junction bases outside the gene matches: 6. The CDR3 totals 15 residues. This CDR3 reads CASSPDGQGNSPLHF. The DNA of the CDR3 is TGTGCCAGCAGCCCGGACGGACAGGGGAATTCACCCCTCCACTTT.

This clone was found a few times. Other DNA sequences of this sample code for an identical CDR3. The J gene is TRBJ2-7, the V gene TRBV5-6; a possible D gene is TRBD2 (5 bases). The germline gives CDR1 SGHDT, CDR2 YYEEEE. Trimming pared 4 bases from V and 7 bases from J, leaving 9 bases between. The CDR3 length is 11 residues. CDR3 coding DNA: TGTGCCAGCAGCCTCTCGGGGGAGCAGTACTTC. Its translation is CASSLSGEQYF.

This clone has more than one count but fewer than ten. The CDR3 DNA reads as TGCGCCAGCAGCCAAGACAGGTATAGCAATCAGCCCCAGCATTTT. This sequence encodes CASSQDRYSNQPQHF. The rearrangement links TRBV4-3 to TRBJ1-5, with no clear D. CDR1 LGHNA and CDR2 YSLEER come from the germline V gene. Trimming stripped 0 bases from V and 0 bases from J, with 6 bases between. CDR3 length equals 15 residues.

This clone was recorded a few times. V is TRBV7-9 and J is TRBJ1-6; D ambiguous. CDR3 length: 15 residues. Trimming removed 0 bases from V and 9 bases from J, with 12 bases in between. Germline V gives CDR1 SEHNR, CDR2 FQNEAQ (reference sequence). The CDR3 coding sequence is TGTGCCAGCAGCTTAGCGGGTGCCCGGGGTTCACCCCTCCACTTT. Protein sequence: CASSLAGARGSPLHF.

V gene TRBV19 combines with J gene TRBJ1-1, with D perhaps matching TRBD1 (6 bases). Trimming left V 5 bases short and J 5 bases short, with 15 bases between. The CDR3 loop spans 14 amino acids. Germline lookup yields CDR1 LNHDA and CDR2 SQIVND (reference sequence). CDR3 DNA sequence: TGTGCCAGTAGTCAACAGGGCGGGTGGACTGAAGCTTTCTTT. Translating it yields CASSQQGGWTEAFF.

As DNA, the CDR3 is TGCGCCAGCACCCTTGCAGTAGGGGCGGATTCACCCCTCCACTTT. Residues: CASTLAVGADSPLHF. The chain employs TRBV5-1 and TRBJ1-6; maybe TRBD1 (5 bases). V shed 6 bases and J shed 8 bases, with 18 bases lying between them. Germline V gives CDR1 SGHRS, CDR2 YFSETQ. CDR3 size: 15 residues.

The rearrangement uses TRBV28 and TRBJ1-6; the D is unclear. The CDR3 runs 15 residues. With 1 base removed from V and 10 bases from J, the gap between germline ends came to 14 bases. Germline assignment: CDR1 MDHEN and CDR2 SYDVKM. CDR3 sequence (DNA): TGTGCCAGCAGTTTATTTCCGGGAAGTAAGTCACCCCTCCACTTT. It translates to CASSLFPGSKSPLHF.

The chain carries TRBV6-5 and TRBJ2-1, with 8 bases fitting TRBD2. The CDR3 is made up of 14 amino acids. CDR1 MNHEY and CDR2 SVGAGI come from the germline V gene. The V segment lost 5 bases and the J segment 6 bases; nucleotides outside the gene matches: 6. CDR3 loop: CASSEPGTSNEQFF. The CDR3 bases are TGTGCCAGCAGTGAACCCGGGACTAGCAATGAGCAGTTCTTC.

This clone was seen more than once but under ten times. Written as DNA, the CDR3 is TGTGCCACCAGCAGGGAGGGGTTTTTTAACACTGAAGCTTTCTTT. Its translation is CATSREGFFNTEAFF. This rearrangement joins TRBV15 to TRBJ1-1; D is possibly TRBD1 (5 bases). V was pared by 3 bases and J by 2 bases, with 13 bases between. The CDR3 covers 15 residues. Germline CDR1 is LNHNV and CDR2 is YYDKDF (reference sequence).

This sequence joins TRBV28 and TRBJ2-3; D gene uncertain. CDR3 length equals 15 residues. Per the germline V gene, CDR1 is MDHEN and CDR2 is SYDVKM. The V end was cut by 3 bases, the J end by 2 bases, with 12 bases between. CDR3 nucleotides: TGTGCCAGCAGTTTCCAAGGTGTAGCCACAGATACGCAGTATTTT. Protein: CASSFQGVATDTQYF.

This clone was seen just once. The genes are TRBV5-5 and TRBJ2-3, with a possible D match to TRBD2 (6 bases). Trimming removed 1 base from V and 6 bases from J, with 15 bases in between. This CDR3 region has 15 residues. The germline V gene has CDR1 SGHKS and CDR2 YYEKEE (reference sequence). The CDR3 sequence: CASSLRQRAGDTQYF. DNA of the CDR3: TGTGCCAGCAGCTTGAGGCAGCGGGCGGGTGATACGCAGTATTTT.